This TCR beta chain was documented in a study of blood T cell repertoires in COVID-19. Repertoires were generated with immunoSEQ multiplex PCR, while TCRdb's copy carries only in-frame clones and drops some. The sample has over 85,000 clones, around 88% seen once. CDR1 and CDR2 (germline): SQVTM, ANQGSEA. The CDR3 length is 15 residues. V was clipped by 2 bases and J by 8 bases; unmatched bases: 11. The chain couples TRBV29-1 to TRBJ1-4; 7 bases align to TRBD1. The sample comprised peripheral blood. This TCR was recovered from a woman aged 65 to 85 with acute or convalescent COVID-19. The CDR3 region has the DNA TGCAGCGTTGAAAGACAGGGATGGGGTGGAGAAAAACTGTTTTTT. This sequence encodes CSVERQGWGGEKLFF.